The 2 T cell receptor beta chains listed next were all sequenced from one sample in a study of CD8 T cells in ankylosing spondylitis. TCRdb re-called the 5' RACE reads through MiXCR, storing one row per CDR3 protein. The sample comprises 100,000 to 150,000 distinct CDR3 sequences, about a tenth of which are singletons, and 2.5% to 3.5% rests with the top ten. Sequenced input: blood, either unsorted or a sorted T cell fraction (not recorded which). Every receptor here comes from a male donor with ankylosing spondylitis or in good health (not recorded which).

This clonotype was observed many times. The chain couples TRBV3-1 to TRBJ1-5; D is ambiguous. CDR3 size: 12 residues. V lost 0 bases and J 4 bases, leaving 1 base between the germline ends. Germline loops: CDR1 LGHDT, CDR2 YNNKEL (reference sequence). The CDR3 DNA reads TGTGCCAGCAGCCAAGAAAATCAGCCCCAGCATTTT. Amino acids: CASSQENQPQHF.

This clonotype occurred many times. CDR3 protein: CASSYRRGRMVTDTQYF. As DNA, the CDR3 is TGTGCCAGCAGCTATAGAAGGGGGCGGATGGTCACAGATACGCAGTATTTT. The chain joins TRBV11-2 to TRBJ2-3, with 7 bases identical to TRBD1. CDR3 length: 17 amino acids. The trim removed 4 bases at V and 2 bases at J, leaving 12 bases unmatched. Germline CDR1 and CDR2: SGHAT and FQNNGV. The complete variable domain, with remaining parts taken from reference TRBV11-2 and TRBJ2-3, reads EAGVAQSPRYKIIEKRQSVAFWCNPISGHATLYWYQQILGQGPKLLIQFQNNGVVDDSQLPKDRFSAERLKGVDSTLKIQPAKLEDSAVYLCASSYRRGRMVTDTQYFGPGTRLTVL.